This record concerns one T cell receptor beta chain sequence. Its cognate antigen is unknown. Noted time point: week 47, end of study. Alongside topical imiquimod, each dose of vaccine comprised 300 ug of mutant IDH1 20-mer peptide. Astrocytomas that were new, WHO grade 3 or 4, IDH1-mutant and ATRX-lost were present in the donors. These data belong to a study of a mutant IDH1 vaccine in newly diagnosed glioma. Across the whole study: Receipt of radiotherapy, temozolomide, or both preceded the study, and most received both.

The method was immunoSEQ multiplex PCR; TCRdb's version includes in-frame clones alone and lacks a portion of them. Of 84,000 or so clones in the sample, 75% to 85% were seen once. This CDR3 has 15 residues. J was trimmed by 3 bases and V by 0 bases; bases with no gene match: 1. The germline V gene has CDR1 LGHNA and CDR2 YSLEER. This clonotype was sampled from a man aged 35 to 55 with glioma. The sample in question was PBMCs, obtained from a glioma patient whose treatment included an IDH1 peptide vaccine. V usage is TRBV4-3 and J usage is TRBJ2-1; 8 bases are a match to TRBD1. CDR3 region: CASSQEGTGYNEQFF. In DNA, the CDR3 is TGCGCCAGCAGCCAAGAAGGGACAGGCTACAATGAGCAGTTCTTC.